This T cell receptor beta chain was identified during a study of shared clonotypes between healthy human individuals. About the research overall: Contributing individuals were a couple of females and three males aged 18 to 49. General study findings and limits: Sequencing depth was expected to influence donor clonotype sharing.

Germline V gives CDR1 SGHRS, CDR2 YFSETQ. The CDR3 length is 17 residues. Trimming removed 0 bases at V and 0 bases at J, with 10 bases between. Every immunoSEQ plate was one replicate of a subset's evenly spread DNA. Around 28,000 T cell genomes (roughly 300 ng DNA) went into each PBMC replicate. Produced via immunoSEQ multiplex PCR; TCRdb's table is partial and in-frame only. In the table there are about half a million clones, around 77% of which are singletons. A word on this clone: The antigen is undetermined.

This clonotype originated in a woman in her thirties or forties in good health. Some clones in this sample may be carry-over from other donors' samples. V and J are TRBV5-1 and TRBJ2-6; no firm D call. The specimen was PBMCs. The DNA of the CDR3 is TGCGCCAGCAGCTTGGCATTGGCAGCCTCTGGGGCCAACGTCCTGACTTTC. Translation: CASSLALAASGANVLTF.